The 10 T cell receptor beta chains below were found in one sample sequenced in a study of T cell responses to AZD1222 COVID-19 vaccine (dated by TCRdb to the early 2020s). According to the study, the label for this sample's time point signals: baseline before first vaccination. To prepare the library, the immunoSEQ multiplex PCR assay was applied. Here the immuneACCESS table is served through TCRdb, limited to in-frame sequences with V and J called. Missing clones are a known gap in these copies; in checked studies unresolved V genes cover under half, and the rest lacks a known reason. In all, the sample holds 97,000 or so clones, and more than 70% of those were seen once. Over 15% of the sample is taken by the ten largest. Specimen: peripheral blood, collected on day 0 of AZD1222 vaccination. Source of these receptors: an adult in good health.

This clone was counted a single time. This chain connects TRBV27 to TRBJ2-6; 14 bases are shared with TRBD2. This CDR3 region has 18 residues. CDR1 and CDR2 (germline): MNHEY, SMNVEV (reference sequence). With 6 bases clipped from V and 0 bases from J, the junction kept 4 bases outside the gene matches. CDR3 protein: CASSLTSGGASGANVLTF. CDR3 sequence (DNA): TGTGCCAGCAGCTTGACTAGCGGGGGGGCCTCTGGGGCCAACGTCCTGACTTTC.

This clone showed up just once. The chain has TRBV5-1 and TRBJ2-2; D not certain. Trimming stripped 5 bases from V and 1 base from J, with 15 bases between. Germline V lookup: CDR1 SGHRS, CDR2 YFSETQ. The CDR3 is 16 residues long. The CDR3 is CASRRRDLQNTGELFF. The DNA of the CDR3 is TGCGCCAGCAGACGAAGGGATCTACAGAACACCGGGGAGCTGTTTTTT.

V gene TRBV28 combines with J gene TRBJ2-2; D might be TRBD1 or TRBD2, each matching 6 bases. CDR3 length equals 15 residues. Per germline, CDR1 MDHEN and CDR2 SYDVKM. V shed 7 bases and J shed 5 bases, with 17 bases lying between them. The CDR3 DNA reads as TGTGCCAGCATCGATCGGGGGCCAAGAACCGGGGAGCTGTTTTTT. Translating gives CASIDRGPRTGELFF.

The chain is built from TRBV19 and TRBJ1-6; D unresolved. CDR1 is LNHDA and CDR2 is SQIVND in the germline V gene (reference sequence). The CDR3 is 12 amino acids. V lost 2 bases and J 6 bases, leaving 2 bases between the germline ends. CDR3 sequence reads: CASSIINSPLHF. In DNA form, the CDR3 reads TGTGCCAGTAGTATAATTAATTCACCCCTCCACTTT.

The chain links TRBV5-1 to TRBJ1-6, with D possibly matching TRBD1 (5 bases). This CDR3 is 14 amino acids long. Looked up from germline, CDR1 is SGHRS and CDR2 is YFSETQ. V was pared by 9 bases and J by 9 bases, with 19 bases between. In DNA form, the CDR3 reads TGCGCCACCCAACAAGGCGTGGGACCTTCACCCCTCCACTTT. Translating it yields CATQQGVGPSPLHF. Variable domain in full (rest from reference TRBV5-1 and TRBJ1-6): KAGVTQTPRYLIKTRGQQVTLSCSPISGHRSVSWYQQTPGQGLQFLFEYFSETQRNKGNFPGRFSGRQFSNSRSEMNVSTLELGDSALYLCATQQGVGPSPLHFGNGTRLTVT.

The genes are TRBV11-2 and TRBJ1-3; D unclear. The V end was cut by 1 base, the J end by 3 bases, with 13 bases between. The germline CDR1 and CDR2 sequences are SGHAT and FQNNGV. CDR3 size: 16 residues. The CDR3 nucleotides are TGTGCCAGCAGCTTAGTGGCTGGATTTATTGGAAACACCATATATTTT. Translated, it gives CASSLVAGFIGNTIYF.

The chain employs TRBV13 and TRBJ2-7; the match to TRBD1 covers 7 bases. CDR1 and CDR2 (germline): PRHDT, FYEKMQ (reference sequence). Unmatched junction bases numbered 12, after V lost 6 bases and J lost 4 bases. The CDR3 runs to 15 residues. CDR3 region: CASSQLGTDLYEQYF. Written as DNA, the CDR3 is TGTGCCAGCAGTCAACTCGGGACAGACCTTTACGAGCAGTACTTC.

The chain carries TRBV9 and TRBJ2-6; 10 nucleotides match TRBD2. Trimming took 4 bases from V and 1 from J; bases not matched to a gene: 14. The length of the CDR3 is 20 residues. From germline, CDR1 is SGDLS and CDR2 YYNGEE. DNA of the CDR3: TGTGCCAGCAGCCTAGGGCCCTTAGCGGGGGGCACGTCTGGGGCCAACGTCCTGACTTTC. This translates into CASSLGPLAGGTSGANVLTF.

The chain uses TRBV6-5 and TRBJ1-1; D is uncertain. Per germline, CDR1 MNHEY and CDR2 SVGAGI. The CDR3 is 11 residues long. V was clipped by 6 bases and J by 7 bases, with 9 bases between them. In nucleotides, the CDR3 is TGTGCCAGCAGGGCGGGGAATGAAGCTTTCTTT. Encoded protein: CASRAGNEAFF.

The CDR3 region is CASSTGGSTEAFF. As DNA, the CDR3 is TGTGCCAGCAGCACAGGGGGAAGCACTGAAGCTTTCTTT. The chain carries TRBV11-2 and TRBJ1-1, with 8 bases lining up with TRBD1. Germline-derived CDR1 and CDR2 are SGHAT and FQNNGV. The CDR3 runs 13 residues. V was pared by 5 bases and J by 4 bases, with 3 bases of the junction left unmatched.